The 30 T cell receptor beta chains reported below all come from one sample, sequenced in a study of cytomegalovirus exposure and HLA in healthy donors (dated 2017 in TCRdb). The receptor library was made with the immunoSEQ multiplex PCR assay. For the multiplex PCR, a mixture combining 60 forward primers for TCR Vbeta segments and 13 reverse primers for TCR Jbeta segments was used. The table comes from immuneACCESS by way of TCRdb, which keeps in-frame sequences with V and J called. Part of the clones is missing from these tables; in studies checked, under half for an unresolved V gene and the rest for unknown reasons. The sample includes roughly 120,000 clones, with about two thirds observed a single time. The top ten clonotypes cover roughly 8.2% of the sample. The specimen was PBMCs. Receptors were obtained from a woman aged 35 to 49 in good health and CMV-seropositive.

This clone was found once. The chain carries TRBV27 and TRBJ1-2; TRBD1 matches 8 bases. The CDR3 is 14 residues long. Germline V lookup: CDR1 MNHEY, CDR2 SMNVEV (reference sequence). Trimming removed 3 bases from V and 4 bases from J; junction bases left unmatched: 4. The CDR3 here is CASSFGTGGYGYTF. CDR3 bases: TGTGCCAGCAGTTTCGGGACAGGAGGCTATGGCTACACCTTC.

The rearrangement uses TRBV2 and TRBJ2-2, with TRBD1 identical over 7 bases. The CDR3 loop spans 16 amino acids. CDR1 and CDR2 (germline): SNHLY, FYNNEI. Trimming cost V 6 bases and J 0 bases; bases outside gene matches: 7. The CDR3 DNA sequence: TGTGCCAGCAGCCGCGCCGGGACAGCGAACACCGGGGAGCTGTTTTTT. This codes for CASSRAGTANTGELFF.

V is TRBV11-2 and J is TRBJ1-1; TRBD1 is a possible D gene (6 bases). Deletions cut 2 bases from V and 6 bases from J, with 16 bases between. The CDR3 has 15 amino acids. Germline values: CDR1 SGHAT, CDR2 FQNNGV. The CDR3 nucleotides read TGTGCCAGCAGCTTACAACGTGAGGGGGTCGCTGAAGCTTTCTTT. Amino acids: CASSLQREGVAEAFF.

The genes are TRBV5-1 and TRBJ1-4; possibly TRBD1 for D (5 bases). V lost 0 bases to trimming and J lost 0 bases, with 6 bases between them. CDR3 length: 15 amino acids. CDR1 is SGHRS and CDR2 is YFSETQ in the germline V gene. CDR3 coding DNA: TGCGCCAGCAGCTTGGGGGGCCCAACTAATGAAAAACTGTTTTTT. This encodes CASSLGGPTNEKLFF. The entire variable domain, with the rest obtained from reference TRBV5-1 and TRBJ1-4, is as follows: KAGVTQTPRYLIKTRGQQVTLSCSPISGHRSVSWYQQTPGQGLQFLFEYFSETQRNKGNFPGRFSGRQFSNSRSEMNVSTLELGDSALYLCASSLGGPTNEKLFFGSGTQLSVL.

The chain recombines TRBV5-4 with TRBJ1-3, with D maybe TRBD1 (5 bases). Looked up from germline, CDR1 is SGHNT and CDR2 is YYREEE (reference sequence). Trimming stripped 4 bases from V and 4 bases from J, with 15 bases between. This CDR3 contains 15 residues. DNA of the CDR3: TGTGCCAGCAGCCCGGTTGGGGGGACCGGAAACACCATATATTTT. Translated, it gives CASSPVGGTGNTIYF.

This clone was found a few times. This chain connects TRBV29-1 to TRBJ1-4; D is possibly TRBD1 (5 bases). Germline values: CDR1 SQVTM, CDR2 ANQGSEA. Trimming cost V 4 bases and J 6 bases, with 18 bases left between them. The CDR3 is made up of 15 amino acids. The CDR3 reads CSVVSVIGDHEKLFF. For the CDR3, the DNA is TGCAGCGTTGTAAGTGTAATAGGGGATCATGAAAAACTGTTTTTT.

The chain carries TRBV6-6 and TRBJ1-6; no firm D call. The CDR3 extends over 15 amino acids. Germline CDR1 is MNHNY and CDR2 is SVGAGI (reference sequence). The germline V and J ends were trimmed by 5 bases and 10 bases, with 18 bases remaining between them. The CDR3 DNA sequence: TGTGCCAGCAGTGACGTCGGGGATTTAGACTCACCCCTCCACTTT. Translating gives CASSDVGDLDSPLHF.

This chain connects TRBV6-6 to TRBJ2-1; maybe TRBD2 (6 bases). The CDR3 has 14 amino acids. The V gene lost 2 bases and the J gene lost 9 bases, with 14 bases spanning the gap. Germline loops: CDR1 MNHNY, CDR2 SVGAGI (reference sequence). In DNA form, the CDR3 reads TGTGCCAGCAGTTACCGGCTAGCGCCTGGTGAGCAGTTCTTC. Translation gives CASSYRLAPGEQFF.

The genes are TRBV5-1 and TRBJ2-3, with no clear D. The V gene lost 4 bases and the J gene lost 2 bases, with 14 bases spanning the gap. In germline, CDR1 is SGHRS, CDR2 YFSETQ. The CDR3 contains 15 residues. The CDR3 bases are TGCGCCAGCAGCGGTATCTTCCCCTACACAGATACGCAGTATTTT. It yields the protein CASSGIFPYTDTQYF.

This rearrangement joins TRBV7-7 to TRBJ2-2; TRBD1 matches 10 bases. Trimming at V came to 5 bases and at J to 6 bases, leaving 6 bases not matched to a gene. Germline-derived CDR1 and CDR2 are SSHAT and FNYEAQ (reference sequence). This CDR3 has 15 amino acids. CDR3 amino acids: CASSPGQGRAGELFF. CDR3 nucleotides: TGTGCCAGCAGCCCGGGACAGGGGAGAGCCGGGGAGCTGTTTTTT. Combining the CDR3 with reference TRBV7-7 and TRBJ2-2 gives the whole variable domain GAGVSQSPRYKVTKRGQDVTLRCDPISSHATLYWYQQALGQGPEFLTYFNYEAQPDKSGLPSDRFSAERPEGSISTLTIQRTEQRDSAMYRCASSPGQGRAGELFFGEGSRLTVL.

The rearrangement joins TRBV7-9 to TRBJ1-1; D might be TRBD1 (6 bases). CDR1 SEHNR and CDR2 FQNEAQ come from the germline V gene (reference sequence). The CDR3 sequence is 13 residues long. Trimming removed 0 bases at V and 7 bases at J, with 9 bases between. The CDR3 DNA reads TGTGCCAGCAGCTTAGCGCAGGACAGTGAAGCTTTCTTT. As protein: CASSLAQDSEAFF.

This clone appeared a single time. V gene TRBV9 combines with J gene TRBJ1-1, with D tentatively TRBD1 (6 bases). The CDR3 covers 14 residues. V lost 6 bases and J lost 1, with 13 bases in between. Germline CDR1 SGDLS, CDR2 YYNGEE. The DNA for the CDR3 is TGTGCCAGCAAGCCGGGGGGGCCGAACACTGAAGCTTTCTTT. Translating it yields CASKPGGPNTEAFF.

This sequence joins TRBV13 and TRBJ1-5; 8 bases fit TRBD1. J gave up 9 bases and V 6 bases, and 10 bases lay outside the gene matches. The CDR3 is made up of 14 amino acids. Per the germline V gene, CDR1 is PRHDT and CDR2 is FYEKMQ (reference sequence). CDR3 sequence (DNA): TGTGCCAGCAGTGTTGGACAGGGCCAGGGGCCCCAGCATTTT. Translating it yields CASSVGQGQGPQHF.

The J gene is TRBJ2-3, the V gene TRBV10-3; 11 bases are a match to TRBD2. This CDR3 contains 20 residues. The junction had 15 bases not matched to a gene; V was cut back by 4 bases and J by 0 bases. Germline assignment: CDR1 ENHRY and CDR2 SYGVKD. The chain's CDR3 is CAISGLRSGTSGTSTDTQYF. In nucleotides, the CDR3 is TGTGCCATCAGTGGACTCCGTTCCGGGACTAGCGGCACTAGCACAGATACGCAGTATTTT.

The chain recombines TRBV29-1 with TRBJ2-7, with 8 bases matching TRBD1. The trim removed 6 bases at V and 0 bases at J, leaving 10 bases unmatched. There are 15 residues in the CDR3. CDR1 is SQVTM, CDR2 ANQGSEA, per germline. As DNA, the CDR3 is TGCAGCGTCGCCCTGGGACAGGAGAGCTCCTACGAGCAGTACTTC. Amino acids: CSVALGQESSYEQYF.

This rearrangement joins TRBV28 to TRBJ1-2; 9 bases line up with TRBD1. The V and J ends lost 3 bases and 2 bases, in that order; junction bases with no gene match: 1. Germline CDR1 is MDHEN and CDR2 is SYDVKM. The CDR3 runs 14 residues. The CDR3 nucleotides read TGTGCCAGCAGTTTCGGACAGGGGAACTATGGCTACACCTTC. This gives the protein CASSFGQGNYGYTF.

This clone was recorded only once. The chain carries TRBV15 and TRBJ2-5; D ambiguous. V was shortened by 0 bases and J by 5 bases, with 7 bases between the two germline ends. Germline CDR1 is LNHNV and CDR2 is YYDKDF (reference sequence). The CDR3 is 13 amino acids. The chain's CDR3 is CATSRDSSETQYF. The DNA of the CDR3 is TGTGCCACCAGCAGAGATAGTTCCGAGACCCAGTACTTC.

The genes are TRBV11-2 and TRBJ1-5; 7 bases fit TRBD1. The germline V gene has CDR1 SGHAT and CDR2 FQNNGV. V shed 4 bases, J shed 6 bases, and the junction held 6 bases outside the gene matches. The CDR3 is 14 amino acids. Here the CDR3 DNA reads TGTGCCAGCAGCTACGACAGGGCCGGTCAGCCCCAGCATTTT. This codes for CASSYDRAGQPQHF.

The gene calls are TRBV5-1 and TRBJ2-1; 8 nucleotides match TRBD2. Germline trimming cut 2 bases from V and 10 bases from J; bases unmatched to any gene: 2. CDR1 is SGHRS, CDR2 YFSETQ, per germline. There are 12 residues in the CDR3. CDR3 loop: CASSFTGGEQFF. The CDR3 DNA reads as TGCGCCAGCAGCTTCACGGGGGGGGAGCAGTTCTTC.

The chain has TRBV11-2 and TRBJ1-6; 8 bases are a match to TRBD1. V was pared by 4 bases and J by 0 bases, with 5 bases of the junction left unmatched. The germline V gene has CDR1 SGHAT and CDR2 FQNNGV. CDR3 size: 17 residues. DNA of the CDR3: TGTGCCAGCAGCTCCCGGACAGGGAGCTCCTATAATTCACCCCTCCACTTT. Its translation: CASSSRTGSSYNSPLHF.

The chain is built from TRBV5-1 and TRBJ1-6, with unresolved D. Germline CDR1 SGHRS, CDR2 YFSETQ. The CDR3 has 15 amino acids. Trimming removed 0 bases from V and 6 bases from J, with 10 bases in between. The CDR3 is CASSLEQMSNSPLHF. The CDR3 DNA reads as TGCGCCAGCAGCTTGGAACAGATGAGTAATTCACCCCTCCACTTT.

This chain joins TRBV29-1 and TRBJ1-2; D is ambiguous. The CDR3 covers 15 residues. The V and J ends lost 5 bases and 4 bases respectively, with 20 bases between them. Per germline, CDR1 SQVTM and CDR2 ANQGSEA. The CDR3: CSVSLAGLGGYGYTF. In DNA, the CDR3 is TGCAGCGTTTCCCTAGCGGGTCTAGGCGGCTATGGCTACACCTTC.

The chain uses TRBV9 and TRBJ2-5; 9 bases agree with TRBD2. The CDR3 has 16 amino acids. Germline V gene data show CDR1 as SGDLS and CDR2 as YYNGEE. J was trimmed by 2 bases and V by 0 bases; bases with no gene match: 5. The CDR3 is CASSVAGSGGQETQYF. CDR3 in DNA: TGTGCCAGCAGCGTAGCTGGTAGCGGGGGTCAAGAGACCCAGTACTTC.

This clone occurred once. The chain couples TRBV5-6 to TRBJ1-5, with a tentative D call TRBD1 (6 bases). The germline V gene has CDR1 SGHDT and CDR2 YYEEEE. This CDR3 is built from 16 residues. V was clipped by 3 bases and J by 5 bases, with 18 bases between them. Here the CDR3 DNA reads TGTGCCAGCAGCTCTCGGACAGTCGGGACACATCAGCCCCAGCATTTT. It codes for CASSSRTVGTHQPQHF.

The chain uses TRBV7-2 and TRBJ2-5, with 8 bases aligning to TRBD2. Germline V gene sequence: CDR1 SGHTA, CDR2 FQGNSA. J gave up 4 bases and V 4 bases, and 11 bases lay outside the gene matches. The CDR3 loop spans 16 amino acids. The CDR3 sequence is CASSSTPSAGGETQYF. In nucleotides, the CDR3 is TGTGCCAGCAGCTCCACGCCGTCGGCGGGAGGAGAGACCCAGTACTTC.

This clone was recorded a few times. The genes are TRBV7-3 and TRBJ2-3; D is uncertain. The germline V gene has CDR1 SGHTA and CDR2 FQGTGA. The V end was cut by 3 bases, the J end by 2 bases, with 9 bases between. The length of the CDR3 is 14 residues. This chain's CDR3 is CASSFGHDTDTQYF. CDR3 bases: TGTGCCAGCAGCTTTGGGCATGACACAGATACGCAGTATTTT.

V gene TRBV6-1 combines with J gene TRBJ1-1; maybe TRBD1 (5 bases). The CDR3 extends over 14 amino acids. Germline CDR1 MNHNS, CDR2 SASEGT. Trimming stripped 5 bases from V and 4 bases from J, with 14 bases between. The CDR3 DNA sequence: TGTGCCAGCAGTCGCCCGACGGGGGTCACTGAAGCTTTCTTT. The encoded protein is CASSRPTGVTEAFF.

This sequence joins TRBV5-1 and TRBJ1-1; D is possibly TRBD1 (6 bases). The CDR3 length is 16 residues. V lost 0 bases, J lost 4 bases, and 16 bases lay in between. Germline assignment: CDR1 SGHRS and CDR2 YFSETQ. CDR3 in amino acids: CASSLVRPGEGTEAFF. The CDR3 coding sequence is TGCGCCAGCAGCTTGGTGAGGCCAGGGGAAGGCACTGAAGCTTTCTTT.

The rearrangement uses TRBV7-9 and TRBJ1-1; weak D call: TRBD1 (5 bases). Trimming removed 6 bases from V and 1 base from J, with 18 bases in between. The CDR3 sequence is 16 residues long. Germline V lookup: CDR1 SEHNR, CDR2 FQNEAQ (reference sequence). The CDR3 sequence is CASSPRQPQSNTEAFF. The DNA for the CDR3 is TGTGCCAGCAGTCCTCGACAGCCTCAATCGAACACTGAAGCTTTCTTT.

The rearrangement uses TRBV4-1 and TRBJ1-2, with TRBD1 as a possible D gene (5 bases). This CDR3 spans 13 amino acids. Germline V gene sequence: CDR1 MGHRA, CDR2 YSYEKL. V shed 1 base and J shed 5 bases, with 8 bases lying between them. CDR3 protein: CASSQVGAYGYTF. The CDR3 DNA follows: TGCGCCAGCAGCCAAGTTGGGGCATATGGCTACACCTTC.